This TCR beta chain is drawn from a study of blood T cell repertoires in COVID-19. In germline, CDR1 is LGHNT, CDR2 FRNRAP. V was trimmed by 0 bases and J by 1 base, leaving 12 bases between them. The CDR3 is made up of 17 amino acids. Produced via immunoSEQ multiplex PCR; TCRdb's table is partial and in-frame only. This table holds about 250,000 clones, around nine tenths found once. The rearrangement uses TRBV12-5 and TRBJ2-2, with D tentatively TRBD1 (5 bases). The sequence came from an elderly man with acute or convalescent COVID-19. The sample was peripheral blood. The CDR3 nucleotides are TGTGCTAGTGGTTTGGTACTGCAGACAGAGAACACCGGGGAGCTGTTTTTT. Its protein product is CASGLVLQTENTGELFF.